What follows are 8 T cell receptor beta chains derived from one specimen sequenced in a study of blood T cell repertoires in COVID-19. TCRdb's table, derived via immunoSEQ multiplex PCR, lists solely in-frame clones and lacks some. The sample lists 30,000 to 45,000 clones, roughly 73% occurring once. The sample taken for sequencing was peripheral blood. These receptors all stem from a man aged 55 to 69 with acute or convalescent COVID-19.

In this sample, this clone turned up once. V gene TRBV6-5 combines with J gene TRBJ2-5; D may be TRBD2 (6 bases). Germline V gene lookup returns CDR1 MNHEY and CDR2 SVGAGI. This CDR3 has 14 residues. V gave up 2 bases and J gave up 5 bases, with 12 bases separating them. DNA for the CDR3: TGTGCCAGCAGTTACGGAGGGGTGCGCGAGACCCAGTACTTC. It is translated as CASSYGGVRETQYF.

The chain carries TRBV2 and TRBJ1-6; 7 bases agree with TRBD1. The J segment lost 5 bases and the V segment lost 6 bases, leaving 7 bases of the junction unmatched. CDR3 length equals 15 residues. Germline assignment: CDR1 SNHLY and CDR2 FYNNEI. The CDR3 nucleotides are TGTGCCAGCAGGGTAGGGGGCGCCGATAATTCACCCCTCCACTTT. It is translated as CASRVGGADNSPLHF.

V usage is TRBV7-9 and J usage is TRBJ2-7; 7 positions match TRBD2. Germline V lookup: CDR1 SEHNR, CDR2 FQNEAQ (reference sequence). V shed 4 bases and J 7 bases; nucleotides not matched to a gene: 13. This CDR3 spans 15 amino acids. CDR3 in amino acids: CASSSRWEGTREQYF. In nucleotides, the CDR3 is TGTGCCAGCAGCTCCCGGTGGGAGGGCACAAGGGAGCAGTACTTC.

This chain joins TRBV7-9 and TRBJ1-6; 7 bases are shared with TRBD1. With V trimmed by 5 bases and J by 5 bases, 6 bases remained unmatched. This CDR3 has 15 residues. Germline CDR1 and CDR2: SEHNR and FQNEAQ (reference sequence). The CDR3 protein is CASSPGDRHNSPLHF. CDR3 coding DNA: TGTGCCAGCAGCCCGGGGGACAGACATAATTCACCCCTCCACTTT.

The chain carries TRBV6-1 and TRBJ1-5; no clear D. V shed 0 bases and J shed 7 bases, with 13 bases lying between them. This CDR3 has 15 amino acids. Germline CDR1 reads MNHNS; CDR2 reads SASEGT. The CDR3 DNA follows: TGTGCCAGCAGTGAAGCACGGGGAGGAGGACAGCCCCAGCATTTT. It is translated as CASSEARGGGQPQHF.

DNA of the CDR3: TGCAGTGCTAGTCGGGGGACTAATGAAAAACTGTTTTTT. Protein sequence: CSASRGTNEKLFF. The genes are TRBV20-1 and TRBJ1-4; tentative D call: TRBD1 (5 bases). V was clipped by 3 bases and J by 2 bases, with 7 bases between them. This CDR3 contains 13 residues. Germline values: CDR1 DFQATT, CDR2 SNEGSKA (reference sequence).

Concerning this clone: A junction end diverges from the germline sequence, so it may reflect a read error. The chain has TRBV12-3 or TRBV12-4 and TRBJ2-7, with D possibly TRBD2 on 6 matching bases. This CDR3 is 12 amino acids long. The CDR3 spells CASSFPEGRVAF. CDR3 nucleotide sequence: TGTGCCAGCAGTTTTCCGGAGGGCAGGGTAGCCTTC.

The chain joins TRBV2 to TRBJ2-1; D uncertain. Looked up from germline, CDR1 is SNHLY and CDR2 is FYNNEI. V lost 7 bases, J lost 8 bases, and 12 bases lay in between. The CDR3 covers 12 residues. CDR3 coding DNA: TGTGCCAGCACTCTGGCGGCCTATGAGCAGTTCTTC. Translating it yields CASTLAAYEQFF.